The rows below give T cell receptor beta chains drawn from one sample of a study of human T cells and chemical hapten exposure. MiXCR was run by TCRdb on the RACE reads, yielding one entry per CDR3 protein. Of 200,000 to 300,000 distinct CDR3 sequences listed, about 9.4% are singletons. The input for sequencing was whole blood, taken in connection with sensitization to the hapten diphenylcyclopropenone (DPC). Every receptor here comes from a woman aged 35 to 49 with alopecia areata. Some clones in this sample may be carry-over from other donors' samples. Both conserved end residues are part of each CDR3.

TRBV29-1	TRBJ1-2	CSVRTGGSTYGYTF
TRBV20-1	TRBJ2-7	CSTIAGSSYEQYF
TRBV29-1	TRBJ2-7	CSVYGPSYEQYF
TRBV7-9	TRBJ1-5	CASSLSDSYQPQHF
TRBV28	TRBJ2-3	CASTTLAGGNPDTQYF
TRBV29-1	TRBJ2-1	CSVFPGLVPSEQFF
TRBV14	TRBJ2-7	CASSQGVGRRMQYF
TRBV7-2	TRBJ1-4	CASSFGSRGEKLFF
TRBV3-1	TRBJ2-7	CASSPSSAGAYEQYF
TRBV3-1	TRBJ2-1	CASSQWAGLAGEDAYNEQFF
TRBV2	TRBJ2-2	CASSEAGRGAGELFF
TRBV7-9	TRBJ2-7	CASSPQPGTLAYEQYF
TRBV28	TRBJ1-6	CASSLSTGANSPLHF
TRBV2	TRBJ2-1	CASNAWPGLAGAREEQFF
TRBV12-3/TRBV12-4	TRBJ1-1	CASSPYPDRVNTEAFF
TRBV15	TRBJ2-2	CATSSHRGGTGELFF
TRBV6-1	TRBJ2-5	CASTEYIYQETQYF
TRBV29-1	TRBJ2-7	CSVEEHGAYEQYF
TRBV6-5	TRBJ1-5	CASSGRGFQPQHF
TRBV7-9	TRBJ1-1	CASSQERANTEAFF
TRBV2	TRBJ1-2	CALFRYQGSGYTF
TRBV7-9	TRBJ2-7	CASSLEDRSSYEQYF
TRBV6-5	TRBJ2-7	CASSYSNLDEQYF
TRBV5-1	TRBJ2-1	CASSPLPGGELYNEQFF
TRBV7-2	TRBJ2-3	CVSSPGADTQYF
TRBV7-9	TRBJ1-1	CASSPSWGQEAFF
TRBV6-6	TRBJ2-2	CASSYVLTSSGELFF
TRBV6-5	TRBJ1-2	CASSYSLAGQTYGYTF
TRBV12-3/TRBV12-4	TRBJ2-2	CASSRDRAYTGELFF
TRBV29-1	TRBJ1-1	CSVVRGQTEAFF
TRBV6-5	TRBJ1-2	CAVQEGYGYTF
TRBV29-1	TRBJ1-1	CSSIDRGNGNTEAFF
TRBV6-6	TRBJ2-1	CASSYSGTSYNEQFF
TRBV20-1	TRBJ2-3	CSASGSSGRATDTQYF
TRBV20-1	TRBJ2-1	CSARVEATISYNEQFF
TRBV6-6	TRBJ2-5	CASRLGTSETQYF
TRBV7-3	TRBJ2-5	CASSLNPKETQYF
TRBV28	TRBJ2-1	CASSFRTSGRQNEQFF
TRBV29-1	TRBJ2-3	CSVERLAGGNTQYF